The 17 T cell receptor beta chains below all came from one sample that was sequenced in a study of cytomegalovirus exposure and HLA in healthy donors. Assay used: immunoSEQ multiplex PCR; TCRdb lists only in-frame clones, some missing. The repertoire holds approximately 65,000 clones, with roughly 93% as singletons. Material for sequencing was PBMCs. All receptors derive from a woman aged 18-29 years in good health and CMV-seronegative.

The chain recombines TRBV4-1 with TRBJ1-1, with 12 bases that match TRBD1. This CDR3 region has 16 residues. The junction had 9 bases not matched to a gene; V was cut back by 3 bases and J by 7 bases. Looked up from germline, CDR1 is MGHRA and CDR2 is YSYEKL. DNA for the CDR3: TGCGCCAGCAGCCACCCGGGACAGGGGGCGGAGGTTGAAGCTTTCTTT. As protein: CASSHPGQGAEVEAFF.

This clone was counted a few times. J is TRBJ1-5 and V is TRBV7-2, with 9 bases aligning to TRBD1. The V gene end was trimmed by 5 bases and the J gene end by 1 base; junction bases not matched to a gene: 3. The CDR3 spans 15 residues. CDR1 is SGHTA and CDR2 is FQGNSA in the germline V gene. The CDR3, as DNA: TGTGCCAGCAGCGGGGGACAGGGAAGCAATCAGCCCCAGCATTTT. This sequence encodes CASSGGQGSNQPQHF.

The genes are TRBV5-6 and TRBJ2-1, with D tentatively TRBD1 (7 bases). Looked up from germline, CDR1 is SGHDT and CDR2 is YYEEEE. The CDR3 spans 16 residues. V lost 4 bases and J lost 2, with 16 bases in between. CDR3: CASSGRTGLTYNEQFF. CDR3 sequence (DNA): TGTGCCAGCAGCGGGAGGACAGGCCTTACCTACAATGAGCAGTTCTTC.

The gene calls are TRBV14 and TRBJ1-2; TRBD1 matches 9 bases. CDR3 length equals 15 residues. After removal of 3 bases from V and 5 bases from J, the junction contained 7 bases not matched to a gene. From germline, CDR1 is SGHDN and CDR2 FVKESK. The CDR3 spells CASSQGPGTGYGYTF. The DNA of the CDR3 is TGTGCCAGCAGCCAGGGACCGGGGACAGGGTATGGCTACACCTTC.

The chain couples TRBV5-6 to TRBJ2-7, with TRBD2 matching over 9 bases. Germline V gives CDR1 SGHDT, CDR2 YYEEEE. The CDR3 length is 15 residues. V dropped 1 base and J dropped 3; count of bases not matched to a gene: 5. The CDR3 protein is CASSLLAGFNYEQYF. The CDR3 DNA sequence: TGTGCCAGCAGCTTGCTAGCGGGGTTTAACTACGAGCAGTACTTC.

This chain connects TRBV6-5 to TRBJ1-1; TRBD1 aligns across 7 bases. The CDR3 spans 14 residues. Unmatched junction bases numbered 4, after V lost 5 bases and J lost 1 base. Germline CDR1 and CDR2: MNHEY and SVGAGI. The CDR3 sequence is CASSTSGGNTEAFF. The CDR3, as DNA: TGTGCCAGCAGTACATCAGGGGGGAACACTGAAGCTTTCTTT.

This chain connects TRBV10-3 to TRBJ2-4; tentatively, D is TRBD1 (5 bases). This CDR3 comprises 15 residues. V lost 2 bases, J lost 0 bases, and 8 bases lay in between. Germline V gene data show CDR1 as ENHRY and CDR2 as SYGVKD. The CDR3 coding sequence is TGTGCCATCAGTGAGGGGGCTCTAGCCAAAAACATTCAGTACTTC. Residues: CAISEGALAKNIQYF.

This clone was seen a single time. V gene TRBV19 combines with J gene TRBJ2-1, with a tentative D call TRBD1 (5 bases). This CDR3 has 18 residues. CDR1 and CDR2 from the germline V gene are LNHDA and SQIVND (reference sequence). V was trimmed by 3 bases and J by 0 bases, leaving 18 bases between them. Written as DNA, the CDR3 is TGTGCCAGTAGTATGCCTGTCTACAGGAAAGCCTCCTACAATGAGCAGTTCTTC. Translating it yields CASSMPVYRKASYNEQFF.

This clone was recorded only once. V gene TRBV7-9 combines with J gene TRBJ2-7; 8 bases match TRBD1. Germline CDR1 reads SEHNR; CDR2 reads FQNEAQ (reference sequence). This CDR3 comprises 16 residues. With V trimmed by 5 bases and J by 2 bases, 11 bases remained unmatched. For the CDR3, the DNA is TGTGCCAGCAGCAGCGGACAGGGCGTAACCCCCTACGAGCAGTACTTC. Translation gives CASSSGQGVTPYEQYF.

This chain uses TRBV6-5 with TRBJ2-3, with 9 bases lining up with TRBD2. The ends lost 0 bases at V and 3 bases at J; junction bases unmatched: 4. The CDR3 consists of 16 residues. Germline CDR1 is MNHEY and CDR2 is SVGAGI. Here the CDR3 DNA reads TGTGCCAGCAGTTACTCGCGGGAGGGCCGGACAGATACGCAGTATTTT. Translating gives CASSYSREGRTDTQYF.

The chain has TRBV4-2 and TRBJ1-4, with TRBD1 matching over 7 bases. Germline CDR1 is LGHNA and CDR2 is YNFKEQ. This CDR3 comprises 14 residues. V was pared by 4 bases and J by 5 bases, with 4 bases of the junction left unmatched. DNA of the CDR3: TGTGCCAGCAGCCCTGGGGGACAGAATGAAAAACTGTTTTTT. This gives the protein CASSPGGQNEKLFF.

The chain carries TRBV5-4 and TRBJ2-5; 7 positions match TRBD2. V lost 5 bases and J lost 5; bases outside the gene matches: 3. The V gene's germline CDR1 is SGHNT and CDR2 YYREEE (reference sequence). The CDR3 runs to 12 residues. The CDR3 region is CASSRGGETQYF. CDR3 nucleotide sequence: TGTGCCAGCAGTAGGGGAGGGGAGACCCAGTACTTC.

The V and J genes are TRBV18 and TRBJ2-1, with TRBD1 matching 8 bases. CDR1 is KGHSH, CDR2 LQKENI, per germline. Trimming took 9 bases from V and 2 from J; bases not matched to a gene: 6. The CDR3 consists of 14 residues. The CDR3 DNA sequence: TGTGCCAGTCGCCAGGGGGCGGCCTACAATGAGCAGTTCTTC. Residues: CASRQGAAYNEQFF.

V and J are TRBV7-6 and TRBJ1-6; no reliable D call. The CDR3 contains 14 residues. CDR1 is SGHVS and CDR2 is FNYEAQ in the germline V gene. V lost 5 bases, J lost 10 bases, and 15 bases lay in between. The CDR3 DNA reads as TGTGCCAGCAGCCTGGACTCAAACTACTCACCCCTCCACTTT. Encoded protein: CASSLDSNYSPLHF.

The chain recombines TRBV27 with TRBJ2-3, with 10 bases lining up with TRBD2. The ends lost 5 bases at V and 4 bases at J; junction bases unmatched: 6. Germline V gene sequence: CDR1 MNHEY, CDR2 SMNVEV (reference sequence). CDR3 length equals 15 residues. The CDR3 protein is CASSLPGLASDTQYF. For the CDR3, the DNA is TGTGCCAGCAGTCTCCCGGGACTAGCGTCAGATACGCAGTATTTT.

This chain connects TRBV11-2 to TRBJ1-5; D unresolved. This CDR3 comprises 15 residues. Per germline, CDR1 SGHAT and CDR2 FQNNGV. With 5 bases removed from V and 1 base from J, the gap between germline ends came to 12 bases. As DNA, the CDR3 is TGTGCCAGCAGCCTGGGCACGGCGAGCAATCAGCCCCAGCATTTT. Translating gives CASSLGTASNQPQHF. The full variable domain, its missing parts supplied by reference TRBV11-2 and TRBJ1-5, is EAGVAQSPRYKIIEKRQSVAFWCNPISGHATLYWYQQILGQGPKLLIQFQNNGVVDDSQLPKDRFSAERLKGVDSTLKIQPAKLEDSAVYLCASSLGTASNQPQHFGDGTRLSIL.

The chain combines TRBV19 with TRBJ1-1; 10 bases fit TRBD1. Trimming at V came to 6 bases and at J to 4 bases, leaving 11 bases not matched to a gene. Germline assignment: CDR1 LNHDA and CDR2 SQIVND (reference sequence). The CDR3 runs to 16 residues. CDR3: CASSKIPGQGFTEAFF. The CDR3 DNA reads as TGTGCCAGTAGCAAAATTCCGGGACAGGGGTTCACTGAAGCTTTCTTT.